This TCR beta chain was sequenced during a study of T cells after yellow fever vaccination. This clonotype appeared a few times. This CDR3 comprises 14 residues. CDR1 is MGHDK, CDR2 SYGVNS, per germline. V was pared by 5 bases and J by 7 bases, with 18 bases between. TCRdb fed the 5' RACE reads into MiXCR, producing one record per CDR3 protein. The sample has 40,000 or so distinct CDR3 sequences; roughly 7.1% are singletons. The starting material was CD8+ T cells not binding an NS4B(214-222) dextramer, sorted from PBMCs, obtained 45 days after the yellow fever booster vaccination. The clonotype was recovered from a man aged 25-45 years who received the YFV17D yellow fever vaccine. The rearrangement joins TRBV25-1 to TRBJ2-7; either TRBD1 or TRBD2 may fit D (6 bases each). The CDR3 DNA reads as TGTGCCAGCAGTAGGGGGGCCGCTCATAGTGAGCAGTACTTC. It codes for CASSRGAAHSEQYF.